The clone carrying this T cell receptor (beta chain) was detected many times. Its antigen is as yet unknown. The data originate from a study of molecular identifiers for immune sequencing clone quantification. This CDR3 region has 17 residues. Germline values: CDR1 SGDLS, CDR2 YYNGEE. J lost 4 bases, V lost 0 bases, and 8 bases had no gene match. When naive CD8 T cells were sorted, they were gated as CD8+CD4-CCR7+CD45RA+. Findings of the study overall: A single cell's spiked Jurkat TCR RNA was reportedly detectable among about a million naive cells. Same-barcode identical TCR molecules could make highly expanded clones look smaller than they are.

Previously described methods and listed TCR primers were employed for the bulk TCR libraries. TCRdb re-analysed the PCR reads in MiXCR, keeping a single row per CDR3 protein. The table includes about 640,000 distinct CDR3 sequences, less than 20% detected once. Sequenced material: naive CD8+ T cells from blood, with Jurkat cell RNA spiked in. Subset in this sample: FACS-sorted CD8+CD4-CCR7+CD45RA+ naive T cells. This chain connects TRBV9 to TRBJ2-3, with TRBD2 identical over 10 bases. The sequence was obtained from a human donor in good health. Some libraries in this study had Jurkat cell RNA spiked in. In nucleotides, the CDR3 is TGTGCCAGCAGCGTAGACGAGTCTAGCGGGAGAGCAGATACGCAGTATTTT. It yields the protein CASSVDESSGRADTQYF.